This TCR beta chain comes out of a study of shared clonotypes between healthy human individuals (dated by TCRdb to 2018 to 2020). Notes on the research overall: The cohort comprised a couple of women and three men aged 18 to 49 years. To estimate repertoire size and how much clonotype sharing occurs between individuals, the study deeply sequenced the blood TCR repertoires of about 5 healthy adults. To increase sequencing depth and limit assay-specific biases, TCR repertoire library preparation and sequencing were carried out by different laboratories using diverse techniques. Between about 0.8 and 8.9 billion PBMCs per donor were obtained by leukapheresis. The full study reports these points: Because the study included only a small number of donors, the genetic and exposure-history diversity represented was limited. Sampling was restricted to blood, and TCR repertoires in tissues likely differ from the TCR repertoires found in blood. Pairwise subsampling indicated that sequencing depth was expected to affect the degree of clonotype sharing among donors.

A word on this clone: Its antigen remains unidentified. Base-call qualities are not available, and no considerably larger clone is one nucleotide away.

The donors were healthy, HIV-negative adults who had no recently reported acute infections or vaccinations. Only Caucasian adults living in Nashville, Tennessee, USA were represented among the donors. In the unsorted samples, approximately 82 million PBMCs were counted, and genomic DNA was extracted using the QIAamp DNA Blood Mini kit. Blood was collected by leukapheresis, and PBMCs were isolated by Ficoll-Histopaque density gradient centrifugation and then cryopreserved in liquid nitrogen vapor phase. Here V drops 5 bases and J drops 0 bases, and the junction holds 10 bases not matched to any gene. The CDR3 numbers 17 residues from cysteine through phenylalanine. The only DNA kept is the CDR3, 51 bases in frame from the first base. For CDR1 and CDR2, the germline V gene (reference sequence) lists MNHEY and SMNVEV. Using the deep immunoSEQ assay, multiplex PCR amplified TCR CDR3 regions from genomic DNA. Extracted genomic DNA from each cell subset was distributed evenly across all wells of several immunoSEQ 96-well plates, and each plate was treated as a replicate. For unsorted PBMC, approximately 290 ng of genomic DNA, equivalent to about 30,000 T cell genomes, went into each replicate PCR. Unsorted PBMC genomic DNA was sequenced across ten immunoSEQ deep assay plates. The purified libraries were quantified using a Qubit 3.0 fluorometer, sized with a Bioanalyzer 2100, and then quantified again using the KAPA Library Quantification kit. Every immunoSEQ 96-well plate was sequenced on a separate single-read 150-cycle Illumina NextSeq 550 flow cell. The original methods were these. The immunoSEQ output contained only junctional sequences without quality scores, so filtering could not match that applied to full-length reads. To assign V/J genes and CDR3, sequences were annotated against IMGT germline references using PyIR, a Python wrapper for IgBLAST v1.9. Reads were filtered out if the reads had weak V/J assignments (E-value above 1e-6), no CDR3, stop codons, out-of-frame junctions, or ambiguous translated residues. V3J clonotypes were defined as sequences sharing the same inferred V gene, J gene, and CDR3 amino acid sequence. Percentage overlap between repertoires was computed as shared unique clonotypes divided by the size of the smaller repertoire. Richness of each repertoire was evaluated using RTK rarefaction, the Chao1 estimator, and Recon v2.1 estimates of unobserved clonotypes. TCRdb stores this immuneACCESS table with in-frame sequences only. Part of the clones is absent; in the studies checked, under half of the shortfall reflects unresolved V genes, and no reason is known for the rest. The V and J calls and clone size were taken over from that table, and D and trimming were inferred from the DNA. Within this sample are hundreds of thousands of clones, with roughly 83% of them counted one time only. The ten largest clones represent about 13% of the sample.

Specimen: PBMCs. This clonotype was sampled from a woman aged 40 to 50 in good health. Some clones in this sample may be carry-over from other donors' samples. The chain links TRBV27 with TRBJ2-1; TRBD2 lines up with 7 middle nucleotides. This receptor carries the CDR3 CASSLIGGSGSYNEQFF. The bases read TGTGCCAGCAGTCTTATCGGGGGGTCGGGCTCCTACAATGAGCAGTTCTTC.